Below, one T cell receptor (beta chain) is given with its context. This specimen comes from a study of blood T cell repertoires in COVID-19. Assay: immunoSEQ multiplex PCR; the TCRdb copy retains only in-frame clones and omits some. The table records approximately 94,000 clones, roughly 90% of them present only once. The TCR comes from a man aged 25-45 years in a cohort sampled during active COVID-19. The sample was peripheral blood.

DNA of the CDR3: TGTGCCAGCAGCTTTCTCGACAGGGCAGACTCACCCCTCCACTTT. It translates to CASSFLDRADSPLHF. The V and J genes are TRBV7-2 and TRBJ1-6; 7 nucleotides line up with TRBD1. V lost 3 bases and J lost 10; bases outside the gene matches: 9. The CDR3 extends over 15 amino acids. CDR1 and CDR2 from the germline V gene are SGHTA and FQGNSA. The full variable domain, its missing parts supplied by reference TRBV7-2 and TRBJ1-6, is GAGVSQSPSNKVTEKGKDVELRCDPISGHTALYWYRQSLGQGLEFLIYFQGNSAPDKSGLPSDRFSAERTGGSVSTLTIQRTQQEDSAVYLCASSFLDRADSPLHFGNGTRLTVT.